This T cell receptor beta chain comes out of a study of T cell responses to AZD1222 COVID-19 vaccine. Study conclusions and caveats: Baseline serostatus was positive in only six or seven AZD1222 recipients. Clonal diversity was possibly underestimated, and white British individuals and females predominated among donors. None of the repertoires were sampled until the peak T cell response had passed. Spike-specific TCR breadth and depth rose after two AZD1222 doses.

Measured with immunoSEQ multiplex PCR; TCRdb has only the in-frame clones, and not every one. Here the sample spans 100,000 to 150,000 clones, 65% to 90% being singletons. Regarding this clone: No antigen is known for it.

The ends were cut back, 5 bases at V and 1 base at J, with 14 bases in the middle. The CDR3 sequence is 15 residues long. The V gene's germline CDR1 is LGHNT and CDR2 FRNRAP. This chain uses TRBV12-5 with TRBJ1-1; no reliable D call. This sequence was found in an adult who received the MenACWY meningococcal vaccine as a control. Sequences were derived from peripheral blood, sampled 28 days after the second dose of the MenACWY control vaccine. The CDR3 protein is CASGPPGRRNTEAFF. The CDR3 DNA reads TGTGCTAGTGGTCCACCAGGTCGGCGGAACACTGAAGCTTTCTTT. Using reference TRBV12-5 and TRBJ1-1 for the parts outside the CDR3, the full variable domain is DARVTQTPRHKVTEMGQEVTMRCQPILGHNTVFWYRQTMMQGLELLAYFRNRAPLDDSGMPKDRFSAEMPDATLATLKIQPSEPRDSAVYFCASGPPGRRNTEAFFGQGTRLTVV.